One T cell receptor beta chain is described in this entry. Its antigen specificity is not known. Base qualities are not at hand, and no much larger clone is one base apart. The cohort comprised some 680 healthy bone marrow donors. Cohort members were all nominally healthy when sampled, although unrecorded immune exposures were likely present. The donor tested CMV seropositive, placing the donor among the roughly 270 seropositive members of the cohort. Every donor gave a peripheral blood sample, and the peripheral blood mononuclear cells from that sample were used for TCR beta sequencing. The Qiagen DNeasy Blood Extraction Kit was used to extract genomic DNA from the blood cell samples. CDR1 and CDR2 are read off the germline V gene as MDHEN and SYDVKM. V gives up 2 bases and J gives up 0 bases, and the segment between their germline ends measures 4 bases. Counted from cysteine to phenylalanine, this CDR3 has 14 amino acids. The sequence is cut down to CDR3 DNA, 42 bases in frame from base 1.

Library generation was performed with the immunoSEQ multiplex PCR assay. The multiplex PCR relied on a mix of 60 forward primers for TCR Vbeta segments and 13 reverse primers for TCR Jbeta segments. The CDR3 region of rearranged TCR beta genes was amplified from genomic DNA by a multiplex PCR assay. On the Illumina HiSeq System, the amplified TCR beta libraries were sequenced as 87-base-pair reads. The study's processing was this. A later analysis tallied roughly 78 million unique TCR beta chains across the 700 or so repertoires, and approximately 11 million of those chains were shared by two or more donors. Raw reads were error-corrected and collapsed into unique sequences with a nearest-neighbor algorithm that merged closely related sequences to remove PCR and sequencing errors. To assign V, D and J gene segments, CDR3 sequences were aligned to IMGT reference sequences. Each retained sequence needed at least a six-nucleotide match to both a V gene segment and a J gene segment. A rearrangement counted as productive if the CDR3 had no stop codons and remained in frame with V and J, and every other rearrangement counted as non-productive. Following IMGT convention, CDR3 was defined as the stretch from the second conserved V-encoded cysteine up to the conserved J-encoded phenylalanine. The earlier analysis of approximately 500 of the donors excluded sequences that lacked an unambiguous match to a single V gene segment. In an earlier analysis of 450 to 700 of the donors, V segments were called functional above 56.7% productive rearrangements and were called segregating when the between-donor standard deviation exceeded 5%. A statistical classification framework was developed to diagnose cytomegalovirus status using the catalog of TCR beta chain sequences. A later analysis assigned V and J genes by comparing TCR nucleotide sequences with IMGT/GENE-DB human TR gene sequences. Using the TCRdist pipeline, a later analysis assigned CDR3 sequences along with most-parsimonious VDJ recombination scenarios. In a later analysis, each TCR beta chain was defined by its CDR3 amino acid sequence together with its V-gene family, and reads without a unique V-gene family were excluded. A later analysis removed several hundred highly shared, low-generation-probability nucleotide sequences to deal with suspected cross-contamination and a sequencing artifact. For each public chain, a later analysis derived a clonal expansion index from normalized ranks of inferred template counts within each repertoire. In a later analysis, generation probabilities were computed using a VDJ recombination model fitted to out-of-frame rearrangements, and the results were checked against IGoR. In a later analysis, TCR-TCR, TCR-HLA and TCR-CMV co-occurrence was scored with hypergeometric tests, and a repertoire-size bias correction was applied to TCR pairs. In a later analysis, false discovery rates were estimated by permuting HLA or CMV assignments 20 times. In a later analysis, co-occurring TCRs were grouped using DBSCAN, with TCRdist sequence similarity added in when clustering inside HLA-allele-positive subsets. Repertoires with fewer than 30,000 or more than 120,000 public chains were left out of co-occurrence clustering, as were several repertoires with anomalous nucleotide sharing. Sourced from immuneACCESS, this table was stored by TCRdb with only in-frame sequences that have V and J called. A share of the clones is absent; for the studies checked, an unresolved V gene accounts for under half, and the remainder has no known explanation. The V and J calls and the clone size are those of that table, but D and trimming were determined from the DNA. This sample holds 250,000 to 350,000 clones; 70% to 90% were observed only once. The ten biggest clones cover roughly 4% of the sample.

This specimen belongs to a study of cytomegalovirus exposure and HLA in healthy donors (TCRdb year 2017). Study-wide context: An earlier analysis of several hundred of the donors reported roughly 300 Gb of sequence data and some 110 million unique TCR beta sequences obtained from about 180 million T cells. Alongside the repertoire data, information on donor age, sex, ethnicity and CMV serostatus was compiled. Among the roughly 380 genotyped donors, 75% to 90% belonged to the genetic ancestry cluster associated with self-reported Caucasian donors. HLA typing covered class I and class II loci at four-digit resolution. An earlier analysis of around 580 of the donors used high-throughput TCR beta sequencing to judge whether each TCR beta V gene segment behaved as functional or pseudogenic. The study aimed to test whether cataloging public T cell receptors could reveal signatures of past pathogen exposure. An early release covering roughly 640 HLA-typed donors comprised about 300 gigabases of sequencing data and around 86 million unique TCR sequences. To study patterns of TCR occurrence, a later analysis re-analyzed previously published TCR beta repertoires from 500 to 850 donors and added high-resolution HLA genotyping. A separate validation cohort of roughly 130 different subjects was used in addition to the 666-subject first cohort. The study combined high-throughput TCR immunosequencing, statistical association of individual TCRs with disease status, and machine learning to predict cytomegalovirus infection status. Roughly 5 DR-DQ haplotypes were treated as single units for association and clustering because of strong linkage in the cohort. Typing coverage varied by locus: roughly 629-640 donors for A, B, C, DRB1 and DQB1; approximately 500 for DQA1; over 600 for DPA1; around 450 for DPB1. All discovery cohort repertoires had been generated on a single sequencing platform. In the later analysis, no new phenotypic data were used to find candidate immune exposures; instead, reliance was placed on TCR beta sequences and their occurrence across donors. Using immunosequencing, the study profiled T cell repertoires from about 650 subjects and related those repertoires to cytomegalovirus serostatus. Among 300 to 450 genotyped donors of the cohort, an average of about 240,000 unique TCR beta nucleotide sequences were sequenced per donor, approximately 20% of them non-productive. A later genetic analysis took genome-wide SNP genotypes for about 65% of the roughly 670 donors and used that subset as a discovery cohort. The paper's findings and limits, for the study overall: According to a later analysis, TCR association rates differed among HLA loci, with DRB1 alleles showing the most associated TCRs and HLA-C alleles showing the fewest. The cohort was sequenced for TCR beta chains only, and without alpha or paired-chain data the features that could be detected were limited. It was suggested by the authors that the approach could potentially be generalized to other disease states and immunological phenotypes. A cluster of highly shared sequence variants was judged likely to be a technical artifact of the sequencing pipeline. The 87-base-pair reads could not distinguish some IMGT-functional V segments, including TRBV6-2 and TRBV6-3, so those segments were excluded. Linkage disequilibrium might explain the correlated functional status among segregating V segments, but an unknown experimental factor could not be excluded. While some public TCRs were present in many individuals, most TCR sequences turned up only very rarely across donors. In a later analysis, most CMV-associated TCR beta chains were found to appear HLA-restricted, with HLA associations seemingly driven largely by CMV exposure. An association between a missense DCLRE1C variant and V-gene and J-gene trimming of TCR beta chains was found in a later genetic analysis and replicated in an independent cohort. A further reported finding was that TCR beta sequences accurately predicted the HLA-A and HLA-B alleles for most subjects in the first cohort. Cytomegalovirus status was reported to be diagnosed by the classifier with high specificity and sensitivity in both the original and validation cohorts. In the study, some 180 TCR beta chains were listed as associated with cytomegalovirus. Because counts were too low, roughly 16 rarely observed V segments, including chromosome 9 orphons, were excluded from the earlier analysis of around 640 of the donors. In vitro tests confirmed that a few of the cytomegalovirus-associated TCR beta chains recognize cytomegalovirus antigens. When HLA alleles, especially DR and DQ, strongly co-occurred, TCR associations were difficult to assign to individual alleles. Compared with the roughly 600-donor mean, donors in an Asian-associated ancestry cluster had fewer N-insertions in productive TCRs, according to a later genetic analysis. In a later analysis, HLA-associated TCR beta chains were found to be more clonally expanded and to have lower generation probabilities than equally common non-associated chains. Immune exposure information for the cohort was limited to CMV serostatus. The presence/absence analyses assumed that sequencing depth was roughly uniform across donors, and that assumption may not be true. Several of the top co-occurrence clusters appeared to be linked to parvovirus B19, influenza, CMV and Epstein-Barr virus, according to a later analysis. In an earlier analysis of 450 to 750 of the donors, most TCR beta V segments appeared in productive rearrangements about 87% or about 30% of the time, broadly matching IMGT annotations. A later analysis associated around 16,000 TCR beta sequences with specific HLA alleles at a false discovery rate of 0.05. Because HLA typing was missing for some donors at each locus, association tests included only the typed subset.

The clonotype comes from a man in his forties in good health and CMV-seropositive. Sequenced input: PBMCs. The chain links TRBV28 with TRBJ1-4, with the D segment identity uncertain. The DNA is as follows: TGTGCCAGCAGTTTACCAACAACTAATGAAAAACTGTTTTTT. This gives the protein CASSLPTTNEKLFF.